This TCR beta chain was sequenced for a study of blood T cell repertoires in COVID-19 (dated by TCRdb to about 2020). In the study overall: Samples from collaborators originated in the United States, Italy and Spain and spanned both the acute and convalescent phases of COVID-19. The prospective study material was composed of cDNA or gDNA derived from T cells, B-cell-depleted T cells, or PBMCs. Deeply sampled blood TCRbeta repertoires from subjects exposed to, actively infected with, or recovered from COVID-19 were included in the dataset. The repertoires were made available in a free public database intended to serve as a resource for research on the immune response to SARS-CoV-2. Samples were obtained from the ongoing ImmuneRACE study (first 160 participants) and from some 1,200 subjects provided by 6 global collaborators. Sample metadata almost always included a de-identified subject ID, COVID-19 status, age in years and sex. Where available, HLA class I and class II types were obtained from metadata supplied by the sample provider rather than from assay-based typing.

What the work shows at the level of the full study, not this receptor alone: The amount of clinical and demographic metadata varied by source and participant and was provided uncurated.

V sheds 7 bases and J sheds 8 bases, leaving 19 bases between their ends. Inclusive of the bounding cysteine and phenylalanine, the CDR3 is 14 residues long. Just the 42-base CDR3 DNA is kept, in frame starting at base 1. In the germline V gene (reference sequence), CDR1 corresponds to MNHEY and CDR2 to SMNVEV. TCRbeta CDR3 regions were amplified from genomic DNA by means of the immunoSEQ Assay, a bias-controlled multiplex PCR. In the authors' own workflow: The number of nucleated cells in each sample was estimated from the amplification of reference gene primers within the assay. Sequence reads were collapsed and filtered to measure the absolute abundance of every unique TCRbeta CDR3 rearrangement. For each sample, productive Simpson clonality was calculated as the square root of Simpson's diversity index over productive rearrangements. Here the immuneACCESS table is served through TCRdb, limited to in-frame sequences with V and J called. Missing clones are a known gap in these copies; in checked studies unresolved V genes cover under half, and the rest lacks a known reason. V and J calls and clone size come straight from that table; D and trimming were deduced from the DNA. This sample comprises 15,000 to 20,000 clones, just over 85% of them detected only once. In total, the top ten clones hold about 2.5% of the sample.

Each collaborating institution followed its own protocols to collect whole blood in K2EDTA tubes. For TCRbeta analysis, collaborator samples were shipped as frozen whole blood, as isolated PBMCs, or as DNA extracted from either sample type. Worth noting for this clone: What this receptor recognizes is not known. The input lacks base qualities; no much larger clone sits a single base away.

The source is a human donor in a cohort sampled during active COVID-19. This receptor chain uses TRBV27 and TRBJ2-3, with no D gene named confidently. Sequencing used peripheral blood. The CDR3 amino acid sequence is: CASMSFDTDTTQYF. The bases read TGTGCCAGCATGTCTTTTGATACCGACACTACGCAGTATTTT.